One and the same sample provided the 32 T cell receptor beta chains below, sequenced in a study of T cell changes during pregnancy in multiple sclerosis. The data were produced by immunoSEQ multiplex PCR, yet TCRdb's version contains in-frame clones alone and is incomplete. The table shows about 31,000 clones, with roughly 87% occurring only once. The sample in question was CD8+ T cells from peripheral blood mononuclear cells, obtained in the first trimester of pregnancy. The receptors here all came from a female donor with multiple sclerosis, enrolled in a pregnancy study.

The V gene is TRBV30, the J gene TRBJ1-1, with D possibly matching TRBD1 (6 bases). This CDR3 region has 15 residues. V was shortened by 1 base and J by 0 bases, with 12 bases between the two germline ends. CDR1 and CDR2 from the germline V gene are GTSNPN and SVGIG (reference sequence). The CDR3 region is CAWSEARGLNTEAFF. CDR3 DNA sequence: TGTGCCTGGAGTGAGGCCAGGGGCTTGAACACTGAAGCTTTCTTT.

The rearrangement uses TRBV28 and TRBJ2-5; tentatively, D is TRBD2 (6 bases). Germline V gene lookup returns CDR1 MDHEN and CDR2 SYDVKM. Trimming removed 4 bases from V and 9 bases from J, with 9 bases in between. The CDR3 length is 11 residues. CDR3 nucleotides: TGTGCCAGCAGTTGGTGGGGGGCCCAGTACTTC. Protein sequence: CASSWWGAQYF.

The chain employs TRBV9 and TRBJ2-1; 13 nucleotides agree with TRBD2. Germline CDR1 and CDR2: SGDLS and YYNGEE. This CDR3 has 18 residues. V trimming: 4 bases; J trimming: 0 bases; junction bases outside the gene matches: 7. Here the CDR3 reads CASSTRTSGSYSYNEQFF. CDR3 nucleotide sequence: TGTGCCAGCAGCACCCGGACTAGCGGGAGCTACTCCTACAATGAGCAGTTCTTC.

The chain is built from TRBV6-6 and TRBJ2-7; TRBD1 might be the D (5 bases). In germline, CDR1 is MNHNY, CDR2 SVGAGI (reference sequence). Trimming removed 8 bases from V and 1 base from J, with 15 bases in between. CDR3 length: 14 amino acids. The DNA for the CDR3 is TGTGCCAGCGGGTTAGGGGTTCCATCCTACGAGCAGTACTTC. As protein: CASGLGVPSYEQYF.

This chain connects TRBV12-5 to TRBJ2-3; 12 bases align to TRBD1. The CDR3 totals 18 residues. From germline, CDR1 is LGHNT and CDR2 FRNRAP. J was trimmed by 2 bases and V by 0 bases; bases with no gene match: 6. The CDR3: CASGLVLRDRGHTDTQYF. CDR3 coding DNA: TGTGCTAGTGGTTTGGTCCTCCGGGACAGGGGGCACACAGATACGCAGTATTTT.

The rearrangement joins TRBV6-1 to TRBJ1-6; D possibly corresponds to TRBD1 (6 bases). V dropped 3 bases and J dropped 10 bases, with 13 bases sitting between them. Germline V gives CDR1 MNHNS, CDR2 SASEGT. The CDR3 extends over 14 amino acids. The CDR3 loop reads CASSDRQGKSPLHF. CDR3 DNA: TGTGCCAGCAGTGACAGGCAGGGGAAGTCACCCCTCCACTTT.

This clone came up once. This chain links TRBV15 with TRBJ1-4, with a possible D match to TRBD1 (5 bases). V shed 0 bases and J shed 1 base, with 9 bases lying between them. The V gene's germline CDR1 is LNHNV and CDR2 YYDKDF (reference sequence). CDR3 size: 16 residues. The CDR3 is CATSRDRGETNEKLFF. The CDR3 DNA sequence: TGTGCCACCAGCAGAGATCGGGGGGAAACTAATGAAAAACTGTTTTTT.

This clone was recorded only once. The chain couples TRBV15 to TRBJ1-6, with a tentative D call TRBD1 (5 bases). Per germline, CDR1 LNHNV and CDR2 YYDKDF (reference sequence). Deletions cut 0 bases from V and 7 bases from J, with 16 bases between. The CDR3 runs to 17 residues. The CDR3 loop reads CATSRDREGRKNSPLHF. The CDR3 region has the DNA TGTGCCACCAGCAGAGATCGGGAGGGGCGGAAGAATTCACCCCTCCACTTT.

The rearrangement joins TRBV6-1 to TRBJ1-1; no reliable D call. CDR1 is MNHNS and CDR2 is SASEGT in the germline V gene. The CDR3 spans 14 residues. The V gene lost 4 bases and the J gene lost 3 bases, with 12 bases spanning the gap. This CDR3 reads CASSVRDSHTEAFF. The CDR3 nucleotides read TGTGCCAGCAGTGTGAGGGATAGCCACACTGAAGCTTTCTTT.

The rearrangement joins TRBV27 to TRBJ1-1; TRBD1 agrees at 8 bases. Germline loops: CDR1 MNHEY, CDR2 SMNVEV (reference sequence). This CDR3 contains 15 residues. Unmatched junction bases numbered 6, after V lost 5 bases and J lost 1 base. DNA of the CDR3: TGTGCCAGCAGTCCACTCGGGACAGGGAACACTGAAGCTTTCTTT. Translation gives CASSPLGTGNTEAFF.

This chain uses TRBV5-6 with TRBJ2-3, with D hard to call. The CDR3 has 15 residues. CDR1 and CDR2 (germline): SGHDT, YYEEEE. Trimming stripped 4 bases from V and 2 bases from J, with 14 bases between. This chain's CDR3 is CASSPARGNTDTQYF. Written as DNA, the CDR3 is TGTGCCAGCAGCCCAGCTCGCGGAAACACAGATACGCAGTATTTT.

The gene calls are TRBV7-9 and TRBJ1-2; 7 bases are shared with TRBD1. Unmatched junction bases numbered 11, after V lost 2 bases and J lost 8 bases. Germline CDR1 and CDR2: SEHNR and FQNEAQ (reference sequence). CDR3 size: 15 residues. CDR3 sequence: CASSLPMTGPGGYTF. DNA of the CDR3: TGTGCCAGCAGCTTACCTATGACAGGGCCTGGGGGCTACACCTTC.

This chain joins TRBV30 and TRBJ2-1; 10 bases are a match to TRBD1. V lost 2 bases, J lost 6 bases, and 4 bases stayed unmatched. The CDR3 has 14 amino acids. CDR1 and CDR2 (germline): GTSNPN, SVGIG (reference sequence). The CDR3 bases are TGTGCCTGGAGTTACGGGACAGGGGCCAATGAGCAGTTCTTC. This gives the protein CAWSYGTGANEQFF.

V gene TRBV13 combines with J gene TRBJ1-1; 7 bases map to TRBD1. This CDR3 region has 14 residues. Germline trimming cut 5 bases from V and 4 bases from J; bases unmatched to any gene: 7. In germline, CDR1 is PRHDT, CDR2 FYEKMQ (reference sequence). CDR3 bases: TGTGCCAGCAGCCCAGGGGGGCGCGTCACTGAAGCTTTCTTT. Translated, it gives CASSPGGRVTEAFF.

This clone was seen only once. V usage is TRBV9 and J usage is TRBJ2-1, with TRBD2 as a possible D gene (6 bases). The CDR3 consists of 13 residues. Between the trimmed V and J ends, which lost 3 bases and 8 bases, there was a span of 12 bases. Germline CDR1 reads SGDLS; CDR2 reads YYNGEE. The CDR3 region has the DNA TGTGCCAGCAGCGCGAGCGGAGGGGATGAGCAGTTCTTC. Encoded protein: CASSASGGDEQFF.

The chain has TRBV10-2 and TRBJ2-5; the match to TRBD1 covers 10 bases. The CDR3 spans 15 residues. CDR1 WSHSY and CDR2 SAAADI come from the germline V gene. Germline trimming cut 2 bases from V and 5 bases from J; bases unmatched to any gene: 5. CDR3 in DNA: TGCGCCAGCAGTGAGGGGACAGGGGATGTGGAGACCCAGTACTTC. Translating it yields CASSEGTGDVETQYF.

J is TRBJ2-7 and V is TRBV2, with D hard to call. CDR3 length: 11 amino acids. Germline CDR1 SNHLY, CDR2 FYNNEI. Trimming removed 9 bases at V and 3 bases at J, with 9 bases between. The CDR3 region has the DNA TGTGCCAGTACCGCGCTCTACGAGCAGTACTTC. It encodes CASTALYEQYF.

The chain links TRBV27 to TRBJ2-3; no definite D call. Trimming left V 6 bases short and J 2 bases short, with 3 bases between. The CDR3 has 11 residues. Germline V gene sequence: CDR1 MNHEY, CDR2 SMNVEV (reference sequence). The CDR3 region has the DNA TGTGCCAGCAGCAACACAGATACGCAGTATTTT. It specifies CASSNTDTQYF.

This chain connects TRBV27 to TRBJ1-5, with 7 nucleotides matching TRBD1. The CDR3 spans 14 residues. The germline CDR1 and CDR2 sequences are MNHEY and SMNVEV (reference sequence). V gave up 5 bases and J gave up 7 bases; unmatched junction bases: 8. CDR3 in amino acids: CASSPGQAGQPQHF. The CDR3 nucleotides read TGTGCCAGCAGTCCAGGACAGGCGGGGCAGCCCCAGCATTTT.

The chain has TRBV7-3 and TRBJ2-1; TRBD2 matches 14 bases. Germline lookup yields CDR1 SGHTA and CDR2 FQGTGA. V lost 5 bases and J lost 5; bases outside the gene matches: 8. CDR3 length: 17 amino acids. CDR3 in DNA: TGTGCCAGCAGCGAGAGACTAGCGGGGGGGCCCCACAATGAGCAGTTCTTC. It yields the protein CASSERLAGGPHNEQFF.

This chain uses TRBV19 with TRBJ1-1, with D maybe TRBD1 (5 bases). V lost 2 bases and J 5 bases, leaving 21 bases between the germline ends. In germline, CDR1 is LNHDA, CDR2 SQIVND (reference sequence). The CDR3 is 17 amino acids. CDR3 DNA sequence: TGTGCCAGTAGTATATCTAAACGGGGACTATTAAAAACTGAAGCTTTCTTT. It translates to CASSISKRGLLKTEAFF.

V gene TRBV10-2 combines with J gene TRBJ2-1; 13 nucleotides align to TRBD2. Trimming cost V 1 base and J 5 bases; bases outside gene matches: 2. Germline V CDR1 and CDR2: WSHSY, SAAADI. The CDR3 consists of 16 residues. The CDR3 DNA follows: TGCGCCAGCAGTGAGTGGGGACTAGCGGGAAACAATGAGCAGTTCTTC. Encoded protein: CASSEWGLAGNNEQFF.

The chain employs TRBV9 and TRBJ1-1, with D perhaps TRBD1 (6 bases). Trimming pared 3 bases from V and 7 bases from J, leaving 10 bases between. This CDR3 contains 12 residues. Germline assignment: CDR1 SGDLS and CDR2 YYNGEE. The CDR3 nucleotides are TGTGCCAGCAGCGGAACAGGGAATGAAGCTTTCTTT. Protein product: CASSGTGNEAFF. The full variable domain, in which reference TRBV9 and TRBJ1-1 provide the parts outside the CDR3, is DSGVTQTPKHLITATGQRVTLRCSPRSGDLSVYWYQQSLDQGLQFLIQYYNGEERAKGNILERFSAQQFPDLHSELNLSSLELGDSALYFCASSGTGNEAFFGQGTRLTVV.

The chain combines TRBV19 with TRBJ2-3, with TRBD2 matching over 7 bases. The CDR3 consists of 14 residues. Germline assignment: CDR1 LNHDA and CDR2 SQIVND (reference sequence). The V segment lost 8 bases and the J segment 6 bases; nucleotides outside the gene matches: 11. The CDR3 DNA follows: TGTGCCAGTGGGAAGGCGGGAGTAGAGGATACGCAGTATTTT. Protein sequence: CASGKAGVEDTQYF. Full variable domain (outside the CDR3, taken from reference TRBV19 and TRBJ2-3): DGGITQSPKYLFRKEGQNVTLSCEQNLNHDAMYWYRQDPGQGLRLIYYSQIVNDFQKGDIAEGYSVSREKKESFPLTVTSAQKNPTAFYLCASGKAGVEDTQYFGPGTRLTVL.

This chain links TRBV11-3 with TRBJ1-2, with D unclear. The germline CDR1 and CDR2 sequences are SGHNT and YENEEA. The CDR3 is 13 residues long. Trimming took 4 bases from V and 5 from J, leaving 11 bases between them. CDR3 sequence: CASSYRAGYGYTF. DNA of the CDR3: TGTGCCAGCAGCTACCGGGCGGGGTATGGCTACACCTTC.

The gene calls are TRBV5-6 and TRBJ2-7, with 11 bases matching TRBD1. Losses at the gene ends were 4 bases for V and 5 bases for J; bases not matched to a gene: 5. The CDR3 consists of 14 residues. Per germline, CDR1 SGHDT and CDR2 YYEEEE. The CDR3, as DNA: TGTGCCAGCAGCCCGGACAGGGGGCGGGACGAGCAGTACTTC. It is translated as CASSPDRGRDEQYF.

The V and J genes are TRBV30 and TRBJ1-1, with 7 positions matching TRBD1. CDR1 and CDR2 (germline): GTSNPN, SVGIG (reference sequence). The junction had 1 base not matched to a gene; V was cut back by 0 bases and J by 3 bases. This CDR3 region has 13 residues. DNA of the CDR3: TGTGCCTGGAGTGTTACAGGGGACACTGAAGCTTTCTTT. Protein: CAWSVTGDTEAFF.

This clone was counted a single time. This chain links TRBV2 with TRBJ2-7; no clear D gene. The length of the CDR3 is 11 residues. The germline V and J ends were trimmed by 8 bases and 5 bases, with 10 bases remaining between them. Germline V gene data show CDR1 as SNHLY and CDR2 as FYNNEI. The CDR3 sequence is CASGLIHEQYF. CDR3 nucleotides: TGTGCCAGCGGTCTAATCCACGAGCAGTACTTC.

The chain joins TRBV10-3 to TRBJ2-1, with TRBD2 matching 12 bases. The CDR3 is 15 amino acids. V lost 3 bases to trimming and J lost 8 bases; unmatched junction nucleotides: 5. Germline values: CDR1 ENHRY, CDR2 SYGVKD. CDR3: CAISELAGGHDEQFF. The CDR3 region has the DNA TGTGCCATCAGTGAACTAGCGGGGGGACACGATGAGCAGTTCTTC.

This clone was seen a single time. The rearrangement links TRBV7-9 to TRBJ1-4, with 9 bases identical to TRBD1. J was trimmed by 3 bases and V by 1 base; bases with no gene match: 12. The CDR3 runs to 19 residues. The germline gives CDR1 SEHNR, CDR2 FQNEAQ (reference sequence). CDR3 nucleotide sequence: TGTGCCAGCAGCTTAGGAGCCGGGACAGGGCGGTTTGCTAATGAAAAACTGTTTTTT. This translates into CASSLGAGTGRFANEKLFF.

DNA of the CDR3: TGTGCCATCAGGGGGGTAACAGGGGCTGCCTCTGGAAACACCATATATTTT. Translated: CAIRGVTGAASGNTIYF. The V gene is TRBV10-3, the J gene TRBJ1-3; 7 bases fit TRBD1. From germline, CDR1 is ENHRY and CDR2 SYGVKD. CDR3 size: 17 residues. V lost 6 bases, J lost 0 bases, and 11 bases stayed unmatched.

The CDR3 here is CASSLEFSLAGVGTGELFF. CDR3 nucleotides: TGTGCCAGCAGCTTAGAGTTTTCGCTAGCGGGAGTAGGGACCGGGGAGCTGTTTTTT. This sequence joins TRBV11-2 and TRBJ2-2, with 10 bases aligning to TRBD2. CDR1 and CDR2 from the germline V gene are SGHAT and FQNNGV. The CDR3 extends over 19 amino acids. The J segment lost 5 bases and the V segment lost 0 bases, leaving 12 bases of the junction unmatched.